This T cell receptor beta chain was captured by sequencing in a study of T cells expressing NK-cell markers. Overall study: Researchers got TCR beta repertoires out of sorted CD3+CD56+NKG2C+, CD3+CD56+NKG2C- and CD3+CD56-NKG2C+ T cells.

TCRdb reprocessed the 5' RACE reads and reports one entry per CDR3 protein, with no DNA. The repertoire table contains 200,000 to 300,000 distinct CDR3 sequences. The CDR3 loop spans 18 amino acids. From germline, CDR1 is LNHNV and CDR2 YYDKDF (reference sequence). This chain links TRBV15 with TRBJ1-4; with no DNA, the TCRdb D assignment of TRBD1 cannot be verified. The sample taken for sequencing was blood T cells: a sorted CD56 or NKG2C T cell subset, CD4+ or CD8+ T cells, or bulk PBMC T cells (not recorded which). The TCR comes from a woman between 18 and 75 years old in good health. The CDR3: CATSRDLGQGATNEKLFF.